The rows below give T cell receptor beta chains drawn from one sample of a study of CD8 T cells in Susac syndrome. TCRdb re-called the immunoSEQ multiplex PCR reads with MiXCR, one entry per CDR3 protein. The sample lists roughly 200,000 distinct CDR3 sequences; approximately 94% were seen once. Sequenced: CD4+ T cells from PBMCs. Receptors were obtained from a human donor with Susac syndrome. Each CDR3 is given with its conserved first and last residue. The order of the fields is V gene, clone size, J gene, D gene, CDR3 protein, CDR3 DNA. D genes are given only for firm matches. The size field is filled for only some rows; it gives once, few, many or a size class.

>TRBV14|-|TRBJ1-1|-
CASSQARRTFF
TGTGCCAGCAGCCAGGCCAGGAGGACTTTCTTT
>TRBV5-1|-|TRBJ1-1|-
CASSLLGAAAFF
TGCGCCAGCAGCTTGCTGGGGGCTGCAGCTTTCTTT
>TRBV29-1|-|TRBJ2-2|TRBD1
CSVRTGVTNGELFF
TGCAGCGTCCGGACAGGGGTAACGAACGGGGAGCTGTTTTTT
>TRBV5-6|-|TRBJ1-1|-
CASSFRGTEAFF
TGTGCCAGCAGCTTTAGGGGGACTGAAGCTTTCTTT
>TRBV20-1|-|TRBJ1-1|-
CSAARGPSTEAFF
TGCAGTGCTGCCCGGGGGCCGAGCACTGAAGCTTTCTTT
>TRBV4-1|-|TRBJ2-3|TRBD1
CASSQDDRGTDTQYF
TGCGCCAGCAGCCAAGATGACAGGGGGACAGATACGCAGTATTTT
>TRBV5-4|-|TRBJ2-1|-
CASGEYNEQFF
TGTGCCAGTGGGGAGTACAATGAGCAGTTCTTC
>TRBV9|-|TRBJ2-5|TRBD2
CASSVDGRLAGVGETQYF
TGTGCCAGCAGCGTAGATGGGCGACTAGCGGGGGTTGGCGAGACCCAGTACTTC
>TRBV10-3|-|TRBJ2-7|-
CAIRDDVYEQYF
TGTGCCATCAGGGACGACGTCTACGAGCAGTACTTC
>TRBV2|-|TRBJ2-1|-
CASTSRKNSYNEQFF
TGTGCCAGCACCTCTCGAAAAAACTCCTACAATGAGCAGTTCTTC
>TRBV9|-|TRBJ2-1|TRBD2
CASSVAGGGVDEQFF
TGTGCCAGCAGCGTAGCGGGGGGAGGAGTCGATGAGCAGTTCTTC
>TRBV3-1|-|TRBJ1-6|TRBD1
CASSPGQGSPLHF
TGTGCCAGCAGCCCCGGACAGGGTTCACCCCTCCACTTT
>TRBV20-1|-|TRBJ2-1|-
CSAILAEEQFF
TGCAGTGCTATACTAGCCGAGGAGCAGTTCTTC
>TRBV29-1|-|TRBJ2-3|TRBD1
CSGAQGPDTQYF
TGCAGCGGAGCACAGGGGCCAGATACGCAGTATTTT
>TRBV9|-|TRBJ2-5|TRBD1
CASSVVWTGETQYF
TGTGCCAGCAGCGTAGTCTGGACAGGGGAGACCCAGTACTTC
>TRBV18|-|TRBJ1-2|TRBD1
CASSPSRQGTNYGYTF
TGTGCCAGCTCACCGTCCCGACAGGGAACTAACTATGGCTACACCTTC
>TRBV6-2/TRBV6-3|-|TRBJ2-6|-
CASSPASVLTF
TGTGCCAGCAGCCCCGCCTCTGTCCTGACTTTC
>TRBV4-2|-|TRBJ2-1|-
CASSQTTQEQFF
TGTGCCAGCAGCCAAACAACGCAGGAGCAGTTCTTC
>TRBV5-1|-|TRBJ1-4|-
CASSLAGAEEKLFF
TGCGCCAGCAGCTTGGCGGGGGCGGAGGAAAAACTGTTTTTT
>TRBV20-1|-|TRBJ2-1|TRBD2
CSALAGIYNEQFF
TGCAGTGCATTAGCGGGGATCTACAATGAGCAGTTCTTC
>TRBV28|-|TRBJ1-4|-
CASSSQEKLFF
TGTGCCAGCAGTTCTCAGGAGAAACTGTTTTTT
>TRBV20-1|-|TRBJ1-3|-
CSASDSQSSGNTIYF
TGCAGTGCGTCGGACAGCCAAAGCTCTGGAAACACCATATATTTT
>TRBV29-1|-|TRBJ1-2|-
CSVARGKNGYTF
TGCAGCGTTGCCAGAGGCAAAAATGGCTACACCTTC
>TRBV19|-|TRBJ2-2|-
CASSSGDRNTGELFF
TGTGCCAGTAGTTCTGGTGACAGAAACACCGGGGAGCTGTTTTTT
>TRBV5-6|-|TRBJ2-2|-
CASRPEDSSPVANTGELFF
TGTGCCAGCAGGCCGGAAGATAGTTCCCCAGTCGCGAACACCGGGGAGCTGTTTTTT
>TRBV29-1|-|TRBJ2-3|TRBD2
CSVEPSGRADTQYF
TGCAGCGTCGAACCTAGCGGGCGCGCAGATACGCAGTATTTT
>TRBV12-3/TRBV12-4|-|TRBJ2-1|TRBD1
CASSPGTGGFVEQFF
TGTGCCAGCAGTCCCGGGACAGGGGGCTTCGTTGAGCAGTTCTTC
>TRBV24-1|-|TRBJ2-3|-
CATRGSGPSTDTQYF
TGTGCCACCAGGGGAAGCGGACCTAGCACAGATACGCAGTATTTT
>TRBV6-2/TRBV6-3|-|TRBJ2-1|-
CASSTMTYNEQFF
TGTGCCAGCAGTACCATGACCTACAATGAGCAGTTCTTC
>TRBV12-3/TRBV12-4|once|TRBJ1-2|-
CASSLWVGNLYGYTF
TGTGCCAGCAGTTTATGGGTGGGGAACCTCTATGGCTACACCTTC
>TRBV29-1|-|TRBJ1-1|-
CSVVGALNTEAFF
TGCAGCGTTGTCGGGGCCTTGAACACTGAAGCTTTCTTT
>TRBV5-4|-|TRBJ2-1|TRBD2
CASSGGLAGGSGEQFF
TGTGCCAGCAGCGGGGGACTAGCGGGGGGAAGTGGTGAGCAGTTCTTC
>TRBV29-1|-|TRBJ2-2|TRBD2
CSVGGGRNTGELFF
TGCAGCGTTGGGGGAGGGAGGAACACCGGGGAGCTGTTTTTT
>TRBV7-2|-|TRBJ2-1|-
CASSLAGGAHSYNEQFF
TGTGCCAGCAGCTTAGCGGGGGGGGCCCACTCCTACAATGAGCAGTTCTTC
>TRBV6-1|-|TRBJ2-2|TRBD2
CASRVAGGKNTGELFF
TGTGCCAGCAGGGTAGCGGGGGGGAAGAACACCGGGGAGCTGTTTTTT
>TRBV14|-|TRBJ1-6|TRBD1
CASSQMGQGGSPLHF
TGTGCCAGCAGCCAAATGGGACAGGGGGGTTCACCCCTCCACTTT
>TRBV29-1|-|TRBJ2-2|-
CSAASTGNTGELFF
TGCAGCGCCGCCTCGACAGGGAACACCGGGGAGCTGTTTTTT
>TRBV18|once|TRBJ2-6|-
CASSPQGPRSGANVLTF
TGTGCCAGCTCACCACAGGGACCGCGCTCTGGGGCCAACGTCCTGACTTTC
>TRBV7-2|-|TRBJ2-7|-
CASSSRSSYEQYF
TGTGCCAGCAGCTCTAGATCCTCCTACGAGCAGTACTTC
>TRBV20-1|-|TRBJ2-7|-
CSARRDTEQYF
TGCAGTGCTAGACGGGACACCGAGCAGTACTTC
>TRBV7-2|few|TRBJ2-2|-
CASSLTAARPQGTGELFF
TGTGCCAGCAGCTTAACTGCGGCGAGGCCTCAGGGAACCGGGGAGCTGTTTTTT
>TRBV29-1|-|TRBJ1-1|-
CSVEIGGRSEAFF
TGCAGCGTTGAGATCGGGGGGCGATCTGAAGCTTTCTTT
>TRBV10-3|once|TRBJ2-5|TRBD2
CAISQRLAGVETQYF
TGTGCCATCAGCCAGCGACTAGCGGGGGTAGAGACCCAGTACTTC
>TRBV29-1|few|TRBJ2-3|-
CSVVGRSTDTQYF
TGCAGCGTTGTAGGACGGAGCACAGATACGCAGTATTTT
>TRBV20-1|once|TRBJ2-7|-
CSASGSEGVQYF
TGCAGTGCTAGTGGGTCCGAGGGGGTCCAGTACTTC
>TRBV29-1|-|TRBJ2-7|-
CSVEDRDSYEQYF
TGCAGCGTTGAAGATAGAGACTCCTACGAGCAGTACTTC
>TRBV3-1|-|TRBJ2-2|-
CASSQGGAGTGELFF
TGTGCCAGCAGCCAAGGGGGGGCTGGGACCGGGGAGCTGTTTTTT
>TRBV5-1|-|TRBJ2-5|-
CASSLGAAQETQYF
TGCGCCAGCAGCTTGGGGGCAGCCCAAGAGACCCAGTACTTC
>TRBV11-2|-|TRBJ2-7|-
CASSFGSLYEQYF
TGTGCCAGCAGCTTCGGGTCTCTCTACGAGCAGTACTTC
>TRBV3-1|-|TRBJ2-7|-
CASSRAWGHYEQYF
TGTGCCAGCAGCCGAGCATGGGGTCACTACGAGCAGTACTTC
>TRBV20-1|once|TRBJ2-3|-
CSALDRLGTDTQYF
TGCAGTGCGTTGGACCGACTGGGGACAGATACGCAGTATTTT
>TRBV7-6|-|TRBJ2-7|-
CASSRGVGQDHYEQYF
TGTGCCAGCAGCCGCGGGGTTGGACAGGACCACTACGAGCAGTACTTC
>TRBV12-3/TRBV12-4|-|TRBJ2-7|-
CASSRLEGSYEQYF
TGTGCCAGCAGTCGGTTGGAGGGCTCCTACGAGCAGTACTTC